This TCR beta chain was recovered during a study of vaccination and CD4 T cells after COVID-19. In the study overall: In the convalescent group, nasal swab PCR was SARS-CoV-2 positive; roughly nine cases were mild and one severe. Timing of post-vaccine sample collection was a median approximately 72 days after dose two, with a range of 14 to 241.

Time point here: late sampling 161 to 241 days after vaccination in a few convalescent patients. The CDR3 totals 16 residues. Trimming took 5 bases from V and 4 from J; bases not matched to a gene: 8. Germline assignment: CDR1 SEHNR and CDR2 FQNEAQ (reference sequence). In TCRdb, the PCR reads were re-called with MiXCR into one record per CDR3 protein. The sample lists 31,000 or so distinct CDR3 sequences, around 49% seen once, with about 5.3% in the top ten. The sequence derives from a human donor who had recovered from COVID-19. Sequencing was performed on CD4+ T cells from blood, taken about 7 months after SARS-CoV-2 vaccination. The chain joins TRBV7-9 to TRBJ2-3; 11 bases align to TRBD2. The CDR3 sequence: CASSPSSGRGADTQYF. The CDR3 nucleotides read TGTGCCAGCAGCCCGAGTAGCGGGAGGGGCGCAGATACGCAGTATTTT.